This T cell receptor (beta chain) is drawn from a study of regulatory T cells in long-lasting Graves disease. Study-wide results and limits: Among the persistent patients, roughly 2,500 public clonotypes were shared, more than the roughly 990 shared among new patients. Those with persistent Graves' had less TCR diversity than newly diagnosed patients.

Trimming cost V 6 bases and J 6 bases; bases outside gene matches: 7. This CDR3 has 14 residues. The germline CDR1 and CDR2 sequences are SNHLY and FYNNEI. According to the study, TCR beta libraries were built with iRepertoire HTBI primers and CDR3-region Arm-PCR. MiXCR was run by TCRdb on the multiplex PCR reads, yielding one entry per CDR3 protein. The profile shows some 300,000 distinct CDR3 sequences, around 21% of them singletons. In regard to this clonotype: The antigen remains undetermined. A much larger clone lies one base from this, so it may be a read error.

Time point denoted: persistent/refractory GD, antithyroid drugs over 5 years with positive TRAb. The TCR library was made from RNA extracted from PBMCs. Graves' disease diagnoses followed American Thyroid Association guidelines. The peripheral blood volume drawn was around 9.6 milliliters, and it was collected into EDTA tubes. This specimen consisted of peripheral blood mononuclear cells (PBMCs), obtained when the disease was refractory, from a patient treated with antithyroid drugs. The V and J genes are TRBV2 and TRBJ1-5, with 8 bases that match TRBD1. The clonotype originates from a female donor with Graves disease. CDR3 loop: CASSVQGEGQPQHF. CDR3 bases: TGTGCCAGCAGCGTACAGGGGGAAGGTCAGCCCCAGCATTTT.